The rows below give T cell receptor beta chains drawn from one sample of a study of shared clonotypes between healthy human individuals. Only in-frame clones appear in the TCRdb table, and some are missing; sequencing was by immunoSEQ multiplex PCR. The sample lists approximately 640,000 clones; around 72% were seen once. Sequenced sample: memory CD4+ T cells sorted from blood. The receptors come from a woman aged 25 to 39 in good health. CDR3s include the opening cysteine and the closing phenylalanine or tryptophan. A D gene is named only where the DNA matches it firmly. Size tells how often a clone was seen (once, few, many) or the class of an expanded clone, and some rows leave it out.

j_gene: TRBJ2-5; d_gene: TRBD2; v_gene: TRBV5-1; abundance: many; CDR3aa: CASSFTSGREETQYF; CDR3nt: TGCGCCAGCAGCTTTACGAGCGGGAGGGAAGAGACCCAGTACTTC
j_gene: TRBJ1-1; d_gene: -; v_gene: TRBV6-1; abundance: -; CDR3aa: CASSEQPNTEAFF; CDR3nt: TGTGCCAGCAGTGAGCAACCGAACACTGAAGCTTTCTTT
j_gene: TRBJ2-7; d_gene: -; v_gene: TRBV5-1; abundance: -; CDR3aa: CASSGRDKTMTYEQYF; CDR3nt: TGCGCCAGCAGCGGCCGGGACAAGACAATGACCTACGAGCAGTACTTC
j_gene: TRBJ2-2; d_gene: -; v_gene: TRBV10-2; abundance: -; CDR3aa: CASSESSGFGELFF; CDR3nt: TGCGCCAGCAGTGAGTCATCGGGTTTCGGGGAGCTGTTTTTT
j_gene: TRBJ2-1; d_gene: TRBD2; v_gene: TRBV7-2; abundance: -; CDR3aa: CTSSLAASGSYNEQFF; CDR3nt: TGTACCAGCAGCTTAGCGGCTAGCGGGAGTTACAATGAGCAGTTCTTC
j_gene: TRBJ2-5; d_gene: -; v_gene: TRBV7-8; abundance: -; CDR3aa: CASRERFKETQYF; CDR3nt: TGTGCCAGCAGAGAGAGGTTTAAAGAGACCCAGTACTTC
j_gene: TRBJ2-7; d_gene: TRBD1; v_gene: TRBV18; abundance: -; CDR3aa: CASNPGTGHNEQYF; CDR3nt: TGTGCCAGCAACCCCGGGACAGGTCATAACGAGCAGTACTTC
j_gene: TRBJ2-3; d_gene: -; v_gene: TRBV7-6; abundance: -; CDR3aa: CASSPRGLTTDTQYF; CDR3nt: TGTGCCAGCAGCCCGCGGGGACTGACCACAGATACGCAGTATTTT
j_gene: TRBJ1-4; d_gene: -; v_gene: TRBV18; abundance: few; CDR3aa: CASSPGSRDKTNEKLFF; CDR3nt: TGTGCCAGCTCACCTGGGTCTAGGGACAAGACTAATGAAAAACTGTTTTTT
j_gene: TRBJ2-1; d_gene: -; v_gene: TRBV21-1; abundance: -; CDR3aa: CASSNRRTSGINEQFF; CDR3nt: TGTGCCAGCAGCAATCGACGGACTAGCGGGATCAATGAGCAGTTCTTC
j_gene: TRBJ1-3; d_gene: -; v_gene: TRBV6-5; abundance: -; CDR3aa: CASSHRDGGNTIYF; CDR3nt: TGTGCCAGCAGCCACCGGGACGGGGGAAACACCATATATTTT
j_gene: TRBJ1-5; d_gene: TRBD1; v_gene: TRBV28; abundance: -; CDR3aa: CASSLSVQGAGQPQHF; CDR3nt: TGTGCCAGCAGTTTATCGGTGCAGGGGGCAGGTCAGCCCCAGCATTTT
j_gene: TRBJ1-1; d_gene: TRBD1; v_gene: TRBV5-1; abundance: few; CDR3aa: CASSRDSNTEAFF; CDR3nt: TGCGCCAGCAGCAGGGACAGTAACACTGAAGCTTTCTTT
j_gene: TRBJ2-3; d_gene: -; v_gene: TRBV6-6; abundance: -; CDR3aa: CASSYAWGSDTQYF; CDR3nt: TGTGCCAGCAGTTACGCGTGGGGGAGTGATACGCAGTATTTT
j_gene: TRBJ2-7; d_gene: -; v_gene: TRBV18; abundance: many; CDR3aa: CASSPTGYEQYF; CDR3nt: TGTGCCAGCTCACCAACAGGCTACGAGCAGTACTTC
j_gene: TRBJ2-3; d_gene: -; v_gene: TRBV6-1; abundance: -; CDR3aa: CASLWGPSTDTQYF; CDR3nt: TGTGCCAGCCTTTGGGGTCCTTCCACAGATACGCAGTATTTT
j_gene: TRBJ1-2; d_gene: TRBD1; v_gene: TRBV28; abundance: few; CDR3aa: CASSLDRGHYGYTF; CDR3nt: TGTGCCAGCAGTTTGGACAGGGGACACTATGGCTACACCTTC
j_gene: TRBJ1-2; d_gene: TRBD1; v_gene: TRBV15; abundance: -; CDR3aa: CATSGTGNYGYTF; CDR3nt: TGTGCCACCAGCGGGACAGGCAACTATGGCTACACCTTC
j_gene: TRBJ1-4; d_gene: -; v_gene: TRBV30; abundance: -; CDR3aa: CAVQTGTSKKLFF; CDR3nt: TGTGCTGTCCAAACGGGGACCAGTAAAAAACTGTTTTTT
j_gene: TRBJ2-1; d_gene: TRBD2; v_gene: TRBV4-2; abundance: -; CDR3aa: CASSQDGTSGSLEQFF; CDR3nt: TGTGCCAGCAGCCAAGATGGGACTAGCGGGAGCCTTGAGCAGTTCTTC
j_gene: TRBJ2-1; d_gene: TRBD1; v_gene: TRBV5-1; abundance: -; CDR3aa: CASSAQTGGASYNEQFF; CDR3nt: TGCGCCAGCAGCGCCCAGACAGGGGGCGCATCCTACAATGAGCAGTTCTTC
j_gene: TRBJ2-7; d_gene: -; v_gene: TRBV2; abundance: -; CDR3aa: CASSDRDSVYEQYF; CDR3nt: TGTGCCAGCAGTGACCGGGACTCGGTCTACGAGCAGTACTTC
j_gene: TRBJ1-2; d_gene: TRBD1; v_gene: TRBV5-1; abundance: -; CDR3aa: CASSGTGEVYGYTF; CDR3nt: TGCGCCAGCAGCGGGACAGGGGAAGTCTATGGCTACACCTTC
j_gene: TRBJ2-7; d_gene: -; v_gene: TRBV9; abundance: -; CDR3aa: CASSAGAGIGRSYEQYF; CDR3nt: TGTGCCAGCAGCGCGGGGGCGGGAATCGGGCGTTCCTACGAGCAGTACTTC
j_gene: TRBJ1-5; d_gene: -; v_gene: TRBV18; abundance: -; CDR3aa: CASSRISRAMGEPQHF; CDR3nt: TGTGCCAGCTCACGGATATCTAGGGCCATGGGAGAGCCCCAGCATTTT
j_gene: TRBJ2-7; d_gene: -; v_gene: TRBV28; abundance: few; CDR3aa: CASSFSPDISYEQYF; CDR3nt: TGTGCCAGCAGTTTCTCTCCAGATATCTCCTACGAGCAGTACTTC
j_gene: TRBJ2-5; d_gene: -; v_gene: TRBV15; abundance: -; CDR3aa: CATSRDTSSETQYF; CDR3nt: TGTGCCACCAGCAGGGACACTAGCTCAGAGACCCAGTACTTC
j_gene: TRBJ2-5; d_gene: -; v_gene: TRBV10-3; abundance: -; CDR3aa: CAISPTTPDQETQYF; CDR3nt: TGTGCCATCAGCCCCACCACCCCGGACCAAGAGACCCAGTACTTC
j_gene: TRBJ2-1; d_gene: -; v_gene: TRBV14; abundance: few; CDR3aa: CASSQDKRAVDNEQFF; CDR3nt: TGTGCCAGCAGCCAAGATAAGCGCGCAGTCGACAATGAGCAGTTCTTC
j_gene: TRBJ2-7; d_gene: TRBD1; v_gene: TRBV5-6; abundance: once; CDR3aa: CASSKSGGYEQYF; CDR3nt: TGTGCCAGCAGCAAGTCAGGGGGCTACGAGCAGTACTTC
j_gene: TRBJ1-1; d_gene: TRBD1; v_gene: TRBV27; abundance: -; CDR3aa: CASRTIQGASTEAFF; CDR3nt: TGTGCCAGCAGAACCATTCAGGGGGCGAGCACTGAAGCTTTCTTT
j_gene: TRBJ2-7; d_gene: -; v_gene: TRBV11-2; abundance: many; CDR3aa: CASSLVLETGAHEQYF; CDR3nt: TGTGCCAGCAGCTTAGTTTTAGAAACAGGTGCCCACGAGCAGTACTTC
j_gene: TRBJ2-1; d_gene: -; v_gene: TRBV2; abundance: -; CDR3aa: CASSGVYSYNEQFF; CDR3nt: TGTGCCAGCAGTGGGGTCTACTCCTACAATGAGCAGTTCTTC
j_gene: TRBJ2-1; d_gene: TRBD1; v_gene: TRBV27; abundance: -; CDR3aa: CASSRQGYYNEQFF; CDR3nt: TGTGCCAGCAGCAGACAGGGATATTACAATGAGCAGTTCTTC
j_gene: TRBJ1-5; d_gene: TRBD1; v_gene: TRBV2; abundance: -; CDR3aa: CASSASGGGGQPQHF; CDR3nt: TGTGCCAGCAGTGCGTCAGGGGGCGGGGGTCAGCCCCAGCATTTT
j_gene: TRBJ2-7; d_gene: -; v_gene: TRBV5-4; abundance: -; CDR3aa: CASSLGEASYEQYF; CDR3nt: TGTGCCAGCAGCTTGGGGGAAGCATCCTACGAGCAGTACTTC
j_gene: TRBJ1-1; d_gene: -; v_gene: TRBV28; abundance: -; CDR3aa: CASSFLDTEAFF; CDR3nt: TGTGCCAGCAGTTTTTTGGACACTGAAGCTTTCTTT
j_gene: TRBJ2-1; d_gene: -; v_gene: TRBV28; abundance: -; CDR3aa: CASSSPPDTINEQFF; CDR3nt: TGTGCCAGCAGTTCCCCTCCGGACACGATCAATGAGCAGTTCTTC
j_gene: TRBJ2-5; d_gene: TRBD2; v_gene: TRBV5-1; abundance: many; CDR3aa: CASSRKGLAGDGETQYF; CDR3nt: TGCGCCAGCAGCCGGAAGGGACTAGCGGGAGATGGGGAGACCCAGTACTTC
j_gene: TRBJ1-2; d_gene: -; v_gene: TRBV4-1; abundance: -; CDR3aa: CASSQGPGRGAGEGYTF; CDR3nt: TGCGCCAGCAGCCAAGGGCCCGGGCGCGGGGCGGGTGAGGGCTACACCTTC
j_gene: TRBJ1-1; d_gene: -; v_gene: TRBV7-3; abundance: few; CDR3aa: CASSFEGNTEAFF; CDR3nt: TGTGCCAGCAGCTTCGAAGGGAACACTGAAGCTTTCTTT
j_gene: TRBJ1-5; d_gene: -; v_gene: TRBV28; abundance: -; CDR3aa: CASIGDVMGQPQHF; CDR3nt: TGTGCCAGCATTGGGGACGTCATGGGTCAGCCCCAGCATTTT
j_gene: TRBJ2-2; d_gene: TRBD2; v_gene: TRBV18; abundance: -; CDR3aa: CASSPPKLAGGHTGELFF; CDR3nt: TGTGCCAGCTCACCACCGAAACTAGCGGGAGGGCACACCGGGGAGCTGTTTTTT
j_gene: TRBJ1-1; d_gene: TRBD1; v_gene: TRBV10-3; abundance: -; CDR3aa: CAIRDPGQPNTEAFF; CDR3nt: TGTGCCATCAGGGACCCGGGACAGCCGAACACTGAAGCTTTCTTT
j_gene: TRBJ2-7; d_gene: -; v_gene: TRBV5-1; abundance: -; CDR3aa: CASSLGGTSYEQYF; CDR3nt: TGCGCCAGCAGCTTAGGGGGGACCTCCTACGAGCAGTACTTC
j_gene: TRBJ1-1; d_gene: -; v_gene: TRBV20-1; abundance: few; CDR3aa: CSADRDTEAFF; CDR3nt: TGCAGTGCGGACCGGGACACTGAAGCTTTCTTT
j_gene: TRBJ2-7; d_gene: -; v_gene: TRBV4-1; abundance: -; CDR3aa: CASSLRDGLYEQYF; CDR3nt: TGCGCCAGCAGCCTACGGGATGGTCTCTACGAGCAGTACTTC
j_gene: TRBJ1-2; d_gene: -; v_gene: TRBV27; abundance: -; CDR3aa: CASSPTRDTLWSYTF; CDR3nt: TGTGCCAGCAGTCCAACCCGGGACACCCTCTGGAGCTACACCTTC
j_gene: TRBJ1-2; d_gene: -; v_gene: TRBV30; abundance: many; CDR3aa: CAWMDWGLGGYTF; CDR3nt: TGTGCCTGGATGGACTGGGGGTTGGGTGGCTACACCTTC
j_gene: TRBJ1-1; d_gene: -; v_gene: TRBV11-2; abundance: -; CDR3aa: CASSAGRSSRAFF; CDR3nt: TGTGCCAGCAGCGCCGGACGCTCCTCTCGGGCTTTCTTT
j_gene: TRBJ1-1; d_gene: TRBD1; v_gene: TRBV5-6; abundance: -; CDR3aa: CASRQGNTEAFF; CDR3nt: TGTGCCAGTCGACAGGGGAACACTGAAGCTTTCTTT
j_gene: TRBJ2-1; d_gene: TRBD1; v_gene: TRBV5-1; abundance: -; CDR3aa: CASTLDRVSYNEQFF; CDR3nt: TGCGCCAGCACGCTGGACAGGGTATCCTACAATGAGCAGTTCTTC
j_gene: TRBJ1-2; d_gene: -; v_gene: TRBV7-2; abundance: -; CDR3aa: CASSLARPDRLYGYTF; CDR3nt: TGTGCCAGCAGCTTAGCAAGACCAGACAGGCTCTATGGCTACACCTTC
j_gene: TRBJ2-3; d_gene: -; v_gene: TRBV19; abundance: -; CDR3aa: CASSTLLALGTDTQYF; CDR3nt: TGTGCCAGTAGTACCCTCCTAGCTCTTGGCACAGATACGCAGTATTTT
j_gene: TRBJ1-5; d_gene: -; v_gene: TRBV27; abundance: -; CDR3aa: CASSFWAGGNQPQHF; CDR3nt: TGTGCCAGCAGTTTTTGGGCCGGAGGGAATCAGCCCCAGCATTTT
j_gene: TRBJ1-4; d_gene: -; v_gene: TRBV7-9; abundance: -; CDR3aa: CASSPEVELFF; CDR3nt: TGTGCCAGCAGCCCCGAGGTTGAACTGTTTTTT